This TCR beta chain came from a study of blood T cell repertoires in COVID-19. In the study overall: PBMCs, B-cell-depleted T cells, or T cells provided the cDNA or gDNA that made up the material.

Original processing notes: Researchers report that nucleated cell counts were estimated from reference gene primer amplification. The method was immunoSEQ multiplex PCR; TCRdb's version includes in-frame clones alone and lacks a portion of them. The DNA gave D and trimming, while V, J and clone size come from that table. Altogether some 130,000 clones are present, around 81% being singletons, with the ten largest covering approximately 8.7%. V was pared by 4 bases and J by 5 bases, with 18 bases between. Germline loops: CDR1 SGHRS, CDR2 YFSETQ. This CDR3 has 15 residues. Sequencing was carried out using peripheral blood. The origin of this receptor is a man aged 35-49 years with active or convalescent COVID-19. V is TRBV5-1 and J is TRBJ1-1; TRBD1 is a possible D gene (6 bases). The CDR3 nucleotides are TGCGCCAGCAGCCCCTTCCTAGAAGGGGGAACTGAAGCTTTCTTT. This translates into CASSPFLEGGTEAFF.